A single T cell receptor beta chain is shown here with its context. As yet, its antigen is unknown. The CDR3 is cut off 3 residues early in the read; its end comes from the germline J gene. This entry belongs to a study of T cells in women clearing cervical HPV infection. On the study more broadly: Control women cleared a single incident HPV16 infection within 12 months. Study findings and constraints: Cases carried less TRBV6-7 than controls: roughly 0.11% versus 0.16%.

Sequencing used immunoSEQ multiplex PCR; TCRdb keeps in-frame clones, though not all of them. Reported are about 36,000 clones; the ten largest clones contain 3.5% to 4%. Each participant carried one incident cervical HPV16 infection only. Cervical HPV DNA detected by MY09/MY11 PCR, typed by dot-blot. This CDR3 contains 18 residues. Germline V CDR1 and CDR2: LGHNT, FRNRAP. J was trimmed by 2 bases and V by 0 bases; bases with no gene match: 3. The material sequenced was blood buffy coat. The clonotype originates from a woman aged 18 to 75 with a cervical HPV16 infection that either progressed to CIN3+ or cleared (not recorded which). The rearrangement uses TRBV12-5 and TRBJ2-1; 14 bases map to TRBD2. The covered CDR3 bases are TGTGCTAGTGGTTTGGTAGGGACTAGCGGGGGCCCCTACAATGAG. Translation: CASGLVGTSGGPYNE. The whole CDR3 is CASGLVGTSGGPYNEQFF. Full variable domain (rest looked up from reference TRBV12-5 and TRBJ2-1): DARVTQTPRHKVTEMGQEVTMRCQPILGHNTVFWYRQTMMQGLELLAYFRNRAPLDDSGMPKDRFSAEMPDATLATLKIQPSEPRDSAVYFCASGLVGTSGGPYNEQFFGPGTRLTVL.